This TCR beta chain was sequenced in a study of CD8 T cells in Susac syndrome. The authors sequenced TCR beta from blood CD8+ and CD4+ T cells. Random hexamers primed reverse transcription of about 0.45 to 1 ug RNA. The authors amplified TCR beta CDR3 across 54 Vbeta and 13 Jbeta using immunoSEQ multiplex PCR. TCRdb fed the immunoSEQ multiplex PCR reads into MiXCR, producing one record per CDR3 protein. The table shows about 160,000 distinct CDR3 sequences, with about 90% occurring only once. This CDR3 spans 14 amino acids. V was pared by 7 bases and J by 8 bases, with 19 bases between. The V gene's germline CDR1 is MNHNS and CDR2 SASEGT.

The sequenced sample consisted of CD4+ T cells from PBMCs. The TCR comes from a human donor in good health. The chain couples TRBV6-1 to TRBJ2-3; possible D gene TRBD1, 6 bases. CDR3 protein: CASIRTGPAGTQYF. CDR3 bases: TGTGCCAGCATAAGAACAGGGCCCGCGGGTACGCAGTATTTT.